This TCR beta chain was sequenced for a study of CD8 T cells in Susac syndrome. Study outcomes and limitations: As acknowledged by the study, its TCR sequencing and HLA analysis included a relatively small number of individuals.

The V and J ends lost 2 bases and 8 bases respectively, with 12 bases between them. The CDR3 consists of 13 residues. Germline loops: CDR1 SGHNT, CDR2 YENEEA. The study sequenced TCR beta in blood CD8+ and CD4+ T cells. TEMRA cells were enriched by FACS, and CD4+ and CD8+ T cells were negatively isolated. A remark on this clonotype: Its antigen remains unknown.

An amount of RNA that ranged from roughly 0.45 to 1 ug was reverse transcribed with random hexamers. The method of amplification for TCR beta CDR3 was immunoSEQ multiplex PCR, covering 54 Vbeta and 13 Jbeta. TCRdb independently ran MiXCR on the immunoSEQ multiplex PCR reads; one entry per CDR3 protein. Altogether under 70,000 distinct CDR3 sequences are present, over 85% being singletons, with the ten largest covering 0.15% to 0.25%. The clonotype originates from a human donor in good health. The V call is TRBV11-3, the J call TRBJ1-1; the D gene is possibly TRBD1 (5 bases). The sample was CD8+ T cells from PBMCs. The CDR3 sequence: CASSLLEGREAFF. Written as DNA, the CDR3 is TGTGCCAGCAGCTTATTAGAGGGGCGGGAAGCTTTCTTT.